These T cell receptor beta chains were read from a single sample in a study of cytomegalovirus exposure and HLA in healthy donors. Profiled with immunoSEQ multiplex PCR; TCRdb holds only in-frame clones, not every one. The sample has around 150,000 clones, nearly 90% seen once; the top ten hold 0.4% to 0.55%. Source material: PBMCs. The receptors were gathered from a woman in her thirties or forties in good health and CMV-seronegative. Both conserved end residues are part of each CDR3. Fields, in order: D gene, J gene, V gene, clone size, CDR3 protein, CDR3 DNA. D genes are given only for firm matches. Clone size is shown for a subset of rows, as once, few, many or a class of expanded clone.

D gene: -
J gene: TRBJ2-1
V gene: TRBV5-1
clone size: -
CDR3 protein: CASSLGGDSSYNEQFF
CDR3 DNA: TGCGCCAGCAGCTTGGGCGGGGATAGCTCCTACAATGAGCAGTTCTTC

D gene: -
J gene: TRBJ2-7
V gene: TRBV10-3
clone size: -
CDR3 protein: CATRSGLGEYEQYF
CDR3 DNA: TGTGCCACACGGTCCGGTCTCGGTGAGTACGAGCAGTACTTC

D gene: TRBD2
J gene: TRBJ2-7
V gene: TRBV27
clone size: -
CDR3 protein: CASSFGGEQYF
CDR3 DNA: TGTGCCAGCAGTTTCGGGGGGGAGCAGTACTTC

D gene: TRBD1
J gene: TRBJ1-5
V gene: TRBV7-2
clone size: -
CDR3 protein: CASSQDRGNQPQHF
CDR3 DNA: TGTGCCAGCAGCCAGGACAGGGGCAATCAGCCCCAGCATTTT

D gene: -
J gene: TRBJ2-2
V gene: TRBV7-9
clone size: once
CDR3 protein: CSSGTPNTGELFF
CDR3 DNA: TGTTCCAGCGGGACACCTAACACCGGGGAGCTGTTTTTT

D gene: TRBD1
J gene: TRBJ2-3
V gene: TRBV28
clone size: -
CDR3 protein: CASSSRFRDRNTDTQYF
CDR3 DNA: TGTGCCAGCAGTTCCAGGTTTAGGGACAGGAACACAGATACGCAGTATTTT

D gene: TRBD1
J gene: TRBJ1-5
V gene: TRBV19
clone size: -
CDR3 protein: CASSRGTGQGYQPQHF
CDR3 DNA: TGTGCCAGTAGTAGGGGGACAGGGCAAGGTTATCAGCCCCAGCATTTT

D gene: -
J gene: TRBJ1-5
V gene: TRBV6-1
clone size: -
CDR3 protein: CASSEGAGPTGNQPQHF
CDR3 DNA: TGTGCCAGCAGTGAAGGGGCAGGACCCACGGGGAATCAGCCCCAGCATTTT

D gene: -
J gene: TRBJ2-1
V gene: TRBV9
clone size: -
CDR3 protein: CASSVCWRTSYNEQFF
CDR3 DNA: TGTGCCAGCAGCGTGTGTTGGCGGACTTCCTACAATGAGCAGTTCTTC

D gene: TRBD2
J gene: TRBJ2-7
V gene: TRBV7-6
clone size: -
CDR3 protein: CASSPGLAMAYEQYF
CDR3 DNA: TGTGCCAGCAGCCCCGGACTAGCAATGGCATACGAGCAGTACTTC

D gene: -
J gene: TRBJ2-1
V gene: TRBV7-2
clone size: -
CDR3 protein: CASSFRAFPSYNEQFF
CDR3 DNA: TGTGCCAGCAGCTTCAGGGCCTTCCCCTCCTACAATGAGCAGTTCTTC

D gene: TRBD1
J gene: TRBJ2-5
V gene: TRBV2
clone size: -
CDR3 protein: CASSEGQIQTQYF
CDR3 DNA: TGTGCCAGCAGCGAGGGACAGATTCAGACCCAGTACTTC

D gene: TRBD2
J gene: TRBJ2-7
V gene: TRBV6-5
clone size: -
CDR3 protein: CASRRGVSYEQYF
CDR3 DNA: TGTGCCAGCAGGCGGGGGGTCTCCTACGAGCAGTACTTC

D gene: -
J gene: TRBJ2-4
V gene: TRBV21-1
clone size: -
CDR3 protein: CASSARFQSIRGTKNIQYF
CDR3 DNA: TGTGCCAGCAGCGCCCGGTTCCAGTCGATAAGGGGGACCAAAAACATTCAGTACTTC

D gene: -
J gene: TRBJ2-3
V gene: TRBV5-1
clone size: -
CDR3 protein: CASSRSGGTDTQYF
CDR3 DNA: TGCGCCAGCAGCAGGAGCGGAGGCACAGATACGCAGTATTTT

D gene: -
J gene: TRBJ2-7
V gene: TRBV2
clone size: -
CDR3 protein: CASSLTASYEQYF
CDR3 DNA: TGTGCCAGCAGTCTTACTGCCTCCTACGAGCAGTACTTC

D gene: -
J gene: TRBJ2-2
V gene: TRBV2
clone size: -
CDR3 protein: CASSGEGVRTGELFF
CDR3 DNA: TGTGCCAGCAGTGGAGAGGGCGTTCGGACCGGGGAGCTGTTTTTT

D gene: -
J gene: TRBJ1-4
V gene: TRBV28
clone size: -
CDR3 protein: CASSRGGEKLFF
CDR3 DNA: TGTGCCAGCAGTCGGGGGGGCGAAAAACTGTTTTTT

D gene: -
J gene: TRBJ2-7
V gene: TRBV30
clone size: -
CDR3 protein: CAWSVEGYEQYF
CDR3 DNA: TGTGCCTGGAGTGTCGAGGGCTACGAGCAGTACTTC

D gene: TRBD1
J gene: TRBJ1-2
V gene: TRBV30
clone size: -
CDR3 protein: CAWSRQGHYGYTF
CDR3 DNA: TGTGCCTGGAGCAGACAGGGGCACTATGGCTACACCTTC